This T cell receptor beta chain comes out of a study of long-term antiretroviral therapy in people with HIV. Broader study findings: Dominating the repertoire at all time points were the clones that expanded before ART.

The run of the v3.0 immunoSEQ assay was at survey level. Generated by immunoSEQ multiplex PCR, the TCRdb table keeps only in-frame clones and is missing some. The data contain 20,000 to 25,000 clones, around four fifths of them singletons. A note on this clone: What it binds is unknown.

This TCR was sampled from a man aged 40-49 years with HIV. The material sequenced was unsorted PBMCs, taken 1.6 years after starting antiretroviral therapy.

CDR3 bases: TGTGCCAGCAACCAATATCCCCCCTACGAGCAGTACTTC. It specifies CASNQYPPYEQYF. This chain uses TRBV2 with TRBJ2-7; the D is unclear. The CDR3 is 13 residues long. Germline loops: CDR1 SNHLY, CDR2 FYNNEI. The V gene lost 7 bases and the J gene lost 2 bases, with 12 bases spanning the gap.